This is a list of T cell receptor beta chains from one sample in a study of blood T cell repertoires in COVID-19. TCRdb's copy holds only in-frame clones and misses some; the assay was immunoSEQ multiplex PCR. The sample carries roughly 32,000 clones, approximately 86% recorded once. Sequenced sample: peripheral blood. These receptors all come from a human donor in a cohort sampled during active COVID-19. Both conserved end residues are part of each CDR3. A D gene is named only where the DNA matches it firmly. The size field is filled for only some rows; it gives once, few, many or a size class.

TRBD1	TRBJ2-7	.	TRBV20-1	CSASLSGGEQYF	TGCAGTGCTAGTTTGTCAGGGGGCGAGCAGTACTTC
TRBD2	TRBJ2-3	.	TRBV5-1	CASSLAPPGLAGPSTDTQYF	TGCGCCAGCAGCTTGGCCCCACCGGGACTAGCGGGGCCAAGCACAGATACGCAGTATTTT
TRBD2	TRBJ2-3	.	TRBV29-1	CSVEGRGGTDTQYF	TGCAGCGTAGAGGGACGGGGGGGCACAGATACGCAGTATTTT
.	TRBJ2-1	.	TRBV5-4	CASSAKTGTYNEQFF	TGTGCCAGCAGCGCCAAGACAGGGACTTACAATGAGCAGTTCTTC
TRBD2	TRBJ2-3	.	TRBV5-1	CASSRLASGGASADTQYF	TGCGCCAGCAGTCGGCTCGCTAGCGGGGGGGCTTCGGCAGATACGCAGTATTTT
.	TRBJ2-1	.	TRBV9	CASSPVAQYNEQFF	TGTGCCAGCAGCCCAGTGGCCCAATACAATGAGCAGTTCTTC
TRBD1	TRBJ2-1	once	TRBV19	CASHGPGQGSNEQFF	TGTGCCAGCCACGGGCCGGGACAGGGATCCAATGAGCAGTTCTTC
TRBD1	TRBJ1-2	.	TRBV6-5	CASSYRQGALNGYTF	TGTGCCAGCAGTTACAGACAGGGGGCTTTGAATGGCTACACCTTC
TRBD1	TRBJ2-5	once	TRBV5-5	CASSLGTGDQETQYF	TGTGCCAGCAGCTTGGGGACAGGGGACCAAGAGACCCAGTACTTC
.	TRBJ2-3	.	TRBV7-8	CASTIGGFGDTQYF	TGTGCCAGCACCATTGGGGGGTTTGGAGATACGCAGTATTTT
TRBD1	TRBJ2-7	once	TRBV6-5	CASSYLRQGTYEQYF	TGTGCCAGCAGTTACCTCCGACAGGGGACCTACGAGCAGTACTTC
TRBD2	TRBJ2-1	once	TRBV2	CASSSGLAGGIGEQFF	TGTGCCAGCAGCTCCGGACTAGCGGGGGGAATCGGTGAGCAGTTCTTC
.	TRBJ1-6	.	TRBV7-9	CASSLGGENSPLHF	TGTGCCAGCAGCTTAGGGGGGGAAAATTCACCCCTCCACTTT
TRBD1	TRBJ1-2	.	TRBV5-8	CASSPTGGGYGYTF	TGTGCCAGCAGCCCCACAGGGGGTGGCTATGGCTACACCTTC
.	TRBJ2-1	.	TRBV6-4	CASSDPRTKNNEQFF	TGTGCCAGCAGTGACCCAAGGACAAAGAACAATGAGCAGTTCTTC
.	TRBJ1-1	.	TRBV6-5	CASTATGYTEAFF	TGTGCCAGCACCGCAACAGGGTACACTGAAGCTTTCTTT
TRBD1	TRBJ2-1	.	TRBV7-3	CASSSDRDFYNEQFF	TGTGCCAGCAGCTCCGACAGGGATTTCTACAATGAGCAGTTCTTC
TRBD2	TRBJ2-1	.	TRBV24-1	CATALAEAYNEQFF	TGTGCCACCGCCCTAGCGGAGGCTTACAATGAGCAGTTCTTC
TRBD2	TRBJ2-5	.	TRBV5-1	CASSLGSGGFQETQYF	TGCGCCAGCAGCTTGGGTAGCGGGGGCTTCCAAGAGACCCAGTACTTC
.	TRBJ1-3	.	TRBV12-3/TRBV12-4	CASSLNSGNTIYF	TGTGCCAGCAGTCTAAACAGTGGAAACACCATATATTTT
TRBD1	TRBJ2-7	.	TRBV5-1	CASSKDRAVHEQYF	TGCGCCAGCAGCAAAGACAGGGCAGTACACGAGCAGTACTTC
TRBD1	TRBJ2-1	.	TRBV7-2	CASSRRTGNYNEQFF	TGTGCCAGCAGCAGGAGGACAGGGAACTACAATGAGCAGTTCTTC
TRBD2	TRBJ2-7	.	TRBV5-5	CASSRDGAGGSYEQYF	TGTGCCAGCAGCCGAGACGGGGCGGGGGGATCTTACGAGCAGTACTTC
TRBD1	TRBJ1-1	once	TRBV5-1	CASSLETGGEAFF	TGCGCCAGCAGCTTGGAAACAGGGGGTGAAGCTTTCTTT
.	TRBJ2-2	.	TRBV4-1	CASSQVMGRMELFF	TGCGCCAGCAGCCAAGTAATGGGGAGAATGGAGCTGTTTTTT
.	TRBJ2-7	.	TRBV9	CASSVNSARGEQYF	TGTGCCAGCAGCGTAAACTCTGCCAGAGGAGAGCAGTACTTC
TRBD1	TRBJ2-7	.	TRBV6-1	CASSEGIPGQVEQYF	TGTGCCAGCAGTGAAGGTATTCCGGGACAGGTCGAGCAGTACTTC
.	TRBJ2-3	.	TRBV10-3	CAISIRGPSTDTQYF	TGTGCCATCAGTATCAGAGGGCCTAGCACAGATACGCAGTATTTT
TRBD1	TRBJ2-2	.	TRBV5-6	CASSLGDRATGELFF	TGTGCCAGCAGCTTGGGGGACAGGGCCACCGGGGAGCTGTTTTTT
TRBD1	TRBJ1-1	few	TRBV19	CASSPLDRENTEAFF	TGTGCCAGTAGTCCCCTCGACAGGGAGAACACTGAAGCTTTCTTT
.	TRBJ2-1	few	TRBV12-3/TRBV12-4	CASRADSLAQFF	TGTGCCAGCAGGGCGGACAGTTTGGCGCAGTTCTTC
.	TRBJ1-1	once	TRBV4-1	CASSQEGAGTEAFF	TGCGCCAGCAGCCAAGAAGGTGCGGGCACTGAAGCTTTCTTT
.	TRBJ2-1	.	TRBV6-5	CASSYSRVREQFF	TGTGCCAGCAGTTACTCGAGAGTCCGTGAGCAGTTCTTC
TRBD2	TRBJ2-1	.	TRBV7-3	CASSPTSGGHNEQFF	TGTGCCAGCAGCCCTACTAGCGGGGGCCACAATGAGCAGTTCTTC
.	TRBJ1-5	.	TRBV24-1	CATSEGGRNSNQPQHF	TGTGCCACCTCGGAGGGGGGGCGAAATAGCAATCAGCCCCAGCATTTT
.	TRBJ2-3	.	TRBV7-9	CASGGAGPDTQYF	TGTGCCAGCGGGGGCGCGGGTCCAGATACGCAGTATTTT
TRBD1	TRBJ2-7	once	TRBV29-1	CSVRQQGANHEQYF	TGCAGCGTCCGCCAGCAGGGGGCTAACCACGAGCAGTACTTC
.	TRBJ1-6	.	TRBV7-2	CASSLALGVSHNSPLHF	TGTGCCAGCAGCTTAGCCCTAGGGGTGTCCCATAATTCACCCCTCCACTTT
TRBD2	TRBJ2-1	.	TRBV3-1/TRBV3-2	CASSQWPGGNNEQFF	TGTGCCAGCAGCCAATGGCCGGGGGGAAACAATGAGCAGTTCTTC
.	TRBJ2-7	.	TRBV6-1	CASSEGGGTYEQYF	TGTGCCAGCAGTGAAGGAGGAGGCACCTACGAGCAGTACTTC
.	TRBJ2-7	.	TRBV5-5	CASSSGTGGFYEQYF	TGTGCCAGCAGCTCCGGGACGGGGGGCTTCTACGAGCAGTACTTC
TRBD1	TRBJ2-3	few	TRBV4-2	CASSRGEGTGALRSTDTQYF	TGTGCCAGCAGCCGAGGGGAAGGGACAGGGGCTCTCCGGTCCACAGATACGCAGTATTTT
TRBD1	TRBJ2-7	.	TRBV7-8	CASSTTGEASYEQYF	TGTGCCAGCAGCACTACAGGGGAAGCAAGCTACGAGCAGTACTTC
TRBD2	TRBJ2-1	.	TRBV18	CASSPERGGLYNEQFF	TGTGCCAGCTCACCAGAGCGGGGGGGCTTATACAATGAGCAGTTCTTC
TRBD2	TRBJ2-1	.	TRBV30	CAWSAGGGRNEQFF	TGTGCCTGGAGTGCTGGCGGGGGGCGAAATGAGCAGTTCTTC
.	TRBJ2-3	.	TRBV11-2	CASSFRTIGTMKYF	TGTGCCAGCAGCTTTCGAACAATCGGGACAATGAAGTATTTT
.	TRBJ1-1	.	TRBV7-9	CASSPNLRGEGAEAFF	TGTGCCAGCAGCCCAAATCTCAGGGGAGAAGGGGCTGAAGCTTTCTTT
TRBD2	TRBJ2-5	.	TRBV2	CASRRDYQYF	TGTGCCAGCCGACGGGACTACCAGTACTTC
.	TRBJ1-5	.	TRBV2	CASSAVGGGLQPQHF	TGTGCCAGCAGTGCTGTGGGAGGAGGGCTTCAGCCCCAGCATTTT
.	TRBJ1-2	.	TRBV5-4	CASRPRGNYGYTF	TGTGCCAGCAGGCCACGGGGGAACTATGGCTACACCTTC
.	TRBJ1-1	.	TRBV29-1	CSVVKGDGTEAFF	TGCAGCGTTGTCAAGGGAGACGGGACTGAAGCTTTCTTT
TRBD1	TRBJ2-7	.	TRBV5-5	CASSGGQGAYEQYF	TGTGCCAGCAGCGGCGGACAGGGGGCTTACGAGCAGTACTTC
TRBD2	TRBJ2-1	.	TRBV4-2	CASSQVGTNDEQFF	TGTGCCAGCAGCCAAGTCGGGACTAATGATGAGCAGTTCTTC
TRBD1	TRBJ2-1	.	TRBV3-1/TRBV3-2	CASTGQGAFYEQFF	TGTGCCAGCACCGGACAGGGGGCTTTTTATGAGCAGTTCTTC